This entry concerns a single T cell receptor beta chain. Antigen: not known. This sample stems from a study of T cells in Graves' hyperthyroidism and ophthalmopathy. Study as a whole: Peripheral blood was secured at the point of initial diagnosis, before any treatment.

The TCR beta CDR3 regions underwent amplification using RNA transcripts as the source. Initially, a first-round RT-PCR of the TCR CDR3 employed the HTBI primer set. TCRdb itself ran the multiplex PCR reads through MiXCR, one entry per CDR3 protein. Of about 400,000 distinct CDR3 sequences in the sample, over 12% were seen once. Patients affected by ophthalmopathy presented a Clinical Activity Score of at least 3, a NOSPECS grade of at least 4, and disease duration below 3 months. Germline-derived CDR1 and CDR2 are SGHTA and FQGTGA. The CDR3 sequence is 14 residues long. The V gene lost 6 bases and the J gene lost 8 bases, with 17 bases spanning the gap. Study-wide findings and caveats: Before onset, ophthalmopathy was predicted by the model a median around 6 months earlier. Most expanded thyroid clonotypes above 0.001 also appeared in blood.

The chain has TRBV7-3 and TRBJ2-1, with D unresolved. The clonotype originates from a man between 18 and 35 years old with Graves' ophthalmopathy. Sequences were obtained from blood. The CDR3 DNA sequence: TGTGCCAGCAGTTCCACCTCCGTGCTGGATGAGCAGTTCTTC. Its translation: CASSSTSVLDEQFF.